A single TCR beta chain is shown here with its context. Antigen unknown. The sample belongs to a study of cytomegalovirus exposure and HLA in healthy donors. Study background: The same platform as the approximately 670 first-cohort repertoires was used for the 95 to 150 validation repertoires, a later analysis reported.

Study results and limitations: In the roughly 130 validation repertoires, a later analysis found that first-cohort TCR clusters tended to co-occur. The study recorded about 150 TCR beta chains that were cytomegalovirus-associated.

Profiled with immunoSEQ multiplex PCR; TCRdb holds only in-frame clones, not every one. The table has about 100,000 clones, roughly 88% seen once. From the approximately 120-subject validation cohort, which was separate from the roughly 690-subject first cohort, the donors were drawn. What was sequenced was PBMCs. The clonotype was recovered from a woman in her late teens or twenties in good health and CMV-seronegative.

The CDR3 nucleotides read TGTGCCAGCACCTCGGGGACAGGCTACGAGCAGTACTTC. Translated, it gives CASTSGTGYEQYF. This chain uses TRBV27 with TRBJ2-7, with 8 bases aligning to TRBD1. The CDR3 has 13 residues. The J segment lost 3 bases and the V segment lost 7 bases, leaving 5 bases of the junction unmatched. CDR1 is MNHEY, CDR2 SMNVEV, per germline (reference sequence).